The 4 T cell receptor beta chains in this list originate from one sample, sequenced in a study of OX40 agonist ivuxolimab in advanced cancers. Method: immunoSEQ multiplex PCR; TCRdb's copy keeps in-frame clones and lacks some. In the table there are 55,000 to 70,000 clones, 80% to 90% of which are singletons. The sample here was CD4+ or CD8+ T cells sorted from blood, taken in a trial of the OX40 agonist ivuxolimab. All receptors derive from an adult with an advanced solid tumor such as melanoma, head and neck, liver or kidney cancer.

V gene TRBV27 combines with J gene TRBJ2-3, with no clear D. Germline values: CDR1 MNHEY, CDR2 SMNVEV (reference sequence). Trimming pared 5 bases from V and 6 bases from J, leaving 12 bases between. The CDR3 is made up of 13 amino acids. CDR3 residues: CASSRFPWDTQYF. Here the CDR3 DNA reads TGTGCCAGCAGTCGTTTTCCATGGGATACGCAGTATTTT.

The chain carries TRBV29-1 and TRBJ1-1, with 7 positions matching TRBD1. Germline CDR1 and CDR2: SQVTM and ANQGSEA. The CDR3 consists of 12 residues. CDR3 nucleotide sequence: TGCAGTGCGAGGGGGCTGTATATTGAAGCTTTCTTT. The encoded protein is CSARGLYIEAFF. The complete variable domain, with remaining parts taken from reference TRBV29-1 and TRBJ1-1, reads SAVISQKPSRDICQRGTSLTIQCQVDSQVTMMFWYRQQPGQSLTLIATANQGSEATYESGFVIDKFPISRPNLTFSTLTVSNMSPEDSSIYLCSARGLYIEAFFGQGTRLTVV.

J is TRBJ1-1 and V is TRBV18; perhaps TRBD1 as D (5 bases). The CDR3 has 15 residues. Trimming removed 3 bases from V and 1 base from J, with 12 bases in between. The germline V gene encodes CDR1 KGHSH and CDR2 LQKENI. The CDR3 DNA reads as TGTGCCAGCTCACCTTCGGCGGGGGGGAACACTGAAGCTTTCTTT. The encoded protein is CASSPSAGGNTEAFF.

The CDR3 coding sequence is TGTGCCAGCAGCTCTCTCAAGGATTCCTACAATGAGCAGTTCTTC. Translating gives CASSSLKDSYNEQFF. The rearrangement joins TRBV7-3 to TRBJ2-1; D gene unclear. CDR3 length: 15 amino acids. The V end was cut by 4 bases, the J end by 1 base, with 11 bases between. CDR1 and CDR2 (germline): SGHTA, FQGTGA.